The clone carrying this TCR beta chain appeared a few times. Antigen unknown. The sample's treatment: roughly 10-day PBMC culture with coronavirus spike peptide pools or control peptides (ViraFEST assay). Gathering of the CD4+ T cells, from the unexposed donor, took place before the COVID-19 pandemic (2011-2018). Following culture for 10 days, CD4+ T cells were isolated by negative selection. This entry belongs to a study of vaccination and CD4 T cells after COVID-19. The wider study: The convalescent population consisted of six males and four females, two of whom were of Hispanic ethnicity.

The Oncomine TCR Beta short-read assay sequenced DNA from cultured CD4+ T cells. Genomic DNA was isolated from CD4+ T cells that had been cultured. MiXCR, run by TCRdb on the PCR reads, gives a single entry per CDR3 protein. The sample holds approximately 7,700 distinct CDR3 sequences, approximately 57% seen once. Trimming left V 2 bases short and J 7 bases short, with 29 bases between. CDR3 size: 19 residues. Germline loops: CDR1 KGHSH, CDR2 LQKENI. Study-level results: Investigators enrolled relatively few convalescent patients and included no early post-infection timepoints.

The material sequenced was CD4+ T cells from blood, cultured in vitro. This TCR came from a human donor in good health. V and J are TRBV18 and TRBJ1-2; D might be TRBD1 (6 bases). CDR3 amino acids: CASSPVVPLSGTKGGGYTF. In nucleotides, the CDR3 is TGTGCCAGCTCACCAGTCGTCCCCCTCTCCGGGACCAAAGGGGGTGGCTACACCTTC.